This T cell receptor (beta chain) was documented in a study of T cell changes during pregnancy in multiple sclerosis. The germline V gene encodes CDR1 SGDLS and CDR2 YYNGEE. The CDR3 extends over 14 amino acids. Clones were read by immunoSEQ multiplex PCR, and TCRdb kept only the in-frame ones, dropping some. Among about 20,000 clones listed, 85% to 90% were seen once. This material consisted of CD8+ T cells from peripheral blood mononuclear cells, taken after pregnancy. The clonotype was recovered from a female donor with multiple sclerosis, enrolled in a pregnancy study. The gene calls are TRBV9 and TRBJ2-3; tentatively, D is TRBD1 (5 bases). The CDR3 here is CATAPDGSTDTQYF. The CDR3 DNA is TGTGCGACAGCTCCAGACGGCAGCACAGATACGCAGTATTTT.